The subject of this entry is one T cell receptor beta chain. This CDR3 spans 19 amino acids. The germline gives CDR1 MDHEN, CDR2 SYDVKM. V was clipped by 1 base and J by 4 bases; unmatched bases: 16. This specimen belongs to a study of blood T cell repertoires in COVID-19. Study context: COVID-19 samples, acute and convalescent, were from the United States, Italy and Spain.

Some clones are missing from TCRdb's copy, which holds only in-frame ones; the method was immunoSEQ multiplex PCR. Among 220,000 or so clones listed, 80% to 85% were seen once. Sequenced: peripheral blood. The chain has TRBV28 and TRBJ1-5, with TRBD1 matching 7 bases. This clonotype was obtained from a woman of 80 years or more with COVID-19, enrolled during active disease. The chain's CDR3 is CASSLSGLTGALENQPQHF. CDR3 DNA sequence: TGTGCCAGCAGTTTATCCGGGCTAACAGGGGCCCTGGAAAATCAGCCCCAGCATTTT.